The clone carrying this T cell receptor beta chain turned up a few times. The antigen remains undetermined. Constant-region reverse primers amplified full-length variable regions, followed by semi-nested Nested Universal Primer A PCR. TCRdb re-derived calls from the 5' RACE reads in MiXCR, one entry per CDR3 protein. The sample lists approximately 60,000 distinct CDR3 sequences, less than 25% occurring once. Study outcomes and limitations: In terms of TCR gene usage, tumor memory CD4+ T cells clustered together with blood and lymph node memory CD4+ cells, as well as with lymph node naive CD4+ cells.

The sequencing input was memory CD4+ T cells sorted from a lymph node. Subset specified: memory CD4+ T cells, CD4+CD45RO+CD25-. The sequence was collected from a female donor with breast cancer.

The CDR3 bases are TGCGCCAGCTTGGTCGACCCAGGGGCGGGCACAGATACGCAGTATTTT. Translation: CASLVDPGAGTDTQYF. The chain uses TRBV5-1 and TRBJ2-3; a weak D match, TRBD1 (6 bases). CDR3 length equals 16 residues. Trimming pared 7 bases from V and 1 base from J, leaving 19 bases between. Germline V gene lookup returns CDR1 SGHRS and CDR2 YFSETQ.